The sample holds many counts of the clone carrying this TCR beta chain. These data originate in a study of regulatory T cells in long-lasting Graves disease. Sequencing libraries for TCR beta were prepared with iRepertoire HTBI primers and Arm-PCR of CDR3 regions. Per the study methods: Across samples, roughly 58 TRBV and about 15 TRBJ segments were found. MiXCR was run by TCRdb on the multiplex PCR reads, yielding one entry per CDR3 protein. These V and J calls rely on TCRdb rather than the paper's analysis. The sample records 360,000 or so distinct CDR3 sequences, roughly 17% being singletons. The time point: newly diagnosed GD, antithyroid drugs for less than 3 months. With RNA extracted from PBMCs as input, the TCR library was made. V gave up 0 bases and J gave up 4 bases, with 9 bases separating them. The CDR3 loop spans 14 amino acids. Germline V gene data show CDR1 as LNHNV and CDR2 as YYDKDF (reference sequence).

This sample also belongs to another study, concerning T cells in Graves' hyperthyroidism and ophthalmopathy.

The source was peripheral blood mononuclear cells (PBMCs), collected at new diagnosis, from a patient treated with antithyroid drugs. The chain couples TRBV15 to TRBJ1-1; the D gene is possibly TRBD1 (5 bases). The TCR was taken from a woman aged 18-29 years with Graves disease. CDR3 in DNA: TGTGCCACCAGCAGAGAGGGTGGGGGCACTGAAGCTTTCTTT. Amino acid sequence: CATSREGGGTEAFF.